Listed below are T cell receptor beta chains from one sample, sequenced in a study of T cell repertoires in cytomegalovirus infection. TCRdb analysed the reads with MiXCR anew, one entry per CDR3 protein. The sample records about 260,000 distinct CDR3 sequences, roughly an eighth being singletons. Sequencing input: PBMCs. Receptor source: a human donor in good health (CMV status not recorded). Some clones in this sample may be carry-over from other donors' samples. The CDR3 runs from the conserved cysteine through the conserved F or W. A D gene is named only where the DNA matches it firmly. Only part of the rows carry a size: once, few, many, or a class if the clone is expanded.

v_gene	d_gene	j_gene	abundance	len	CDR3nt	CDR3aa
TRBV5-6	TRBD1	TRBJ2-7	-	14	TGTGCCAGCAGCGAGACAGGGTATTCCTACGAGCAGTACTTC	CASSETGYSYEQYF
TRBV2	-	TRBJ2-7	few	16	TGTGCCAGCAGTGAATTTCAGGCAGGGGCCGCCAACGAGCAGTACTTC	CASSEFQAGAANEQYF
TRBV6-2/TRBV6-3	-	TRBJ2-5	-	15	TGTGCCAGCAGTAAAGGGCGTAGGGCCCAAGAGACCCAGTACTTC	CASSKGRRAQETQYF
TRBV20-1	-	TRBJ1-1	-	14	TGCAGTGCTAGGTTCGGGGTGACGAGGGCTGAAGCTTTCTTT	CSARFGVTRAEAFF
TRBV5-1	-	TRBJ2-1	-	14	TGCGCCAGCAGCTTGGCTGACTCATACAATGAGCAGTTCTTC	CASSLADSYNEQFF
TRBV15	-	TRBJ1-1	few	13	TGTGCCACCAGCAGAGAAGTTGACACTGAAGCTTTCTTT	CATSREVDTEAFF
TRBV5-4	-	TRBJ1-4	few	14	TGTGCCAGCAGCCTAAAAAGGGCGGATGAAAAACTGTTTTTT	CASSLKRADEKLFF
TRBV7-9	TRBD1	TRBJ2-7	-	15	TGTGCCAGCAGCTTAACTGACAGGGTAAAACGCGAGCAGTACTTC	CASSLTDRVKREQYF
TRBV10-3	-	TRBJ2-3	-	14	TGTGCCATCAGTGAGTCGGGGGTTGAAGATACGCAGTATTTT	CAISESGVEDTQYF
TRBV20-1	TRBD1	TRBJ2-1	few	15	TGCAGTGCTAGAGATCTTCAGGGGGACTACAATGAGCAGTTCTTC	CSARDLQGDYNEQFF
TRBV5-4	TRBD1	TRBJ1-6	-	14	TGTGCCAGCAGCTCCGGACAGGGGTTGTTGCCCCTCCACTTT	CASSSGQGLLPLHF
TRBV15	TRBD1	TRBJ2-1	-	15	TGTGCCACCAGCGGGGACAGGGGGCCTTACAATGAGCAGTTCTTC	CATSGDRGPYNEQFF
TRBV6-6	-	TRBJ1-5	few	15	TGTGCCAGCAGTGATCAGGGAGATAGCAATCAGCCCCAGCATTTT	CASSDQGDSNQPQHF
TRBV5-1	TRBD2	TRBJ2-7	few	16	TGCGCCAGCAGCCCGGGACTAGCGGGGGGGCGGAATGAGCAGTACTTC	CASSPGLAGGRNEQYF
TRBV5-1	-	TRBJ1-1	few	14	TGCGCCAGCAGGTCCGGGACGGGGAACACTGAAGCTTTCTTT	CASRSGTGNTEAFF
TRBV7-9	-	TRBJ1-1	few	14	TGTGCCAGCATCAAAGTCATCATGAACACTGAAGCTTTCTTT	CASIKVIMNTEAFF
TRBV4-2	TRBD1	TRBJ2-3	many	16	TGTGCCAGCAGCCAGACGACAGGGGCGCAGTCAGATACGCAGTATTTT	CASSQTTGAQSDTQYF
TRBV12-3/TRBV12-4	-	TRBJ1-1	-	15	TGTGCCAGCAGTTTTCCTGACACACCGATCACTGAAGCTTTCTTT	CASSFPDTPITEAFF
TRBV11-2	-	TRBJ2-1	many	18	TGTGCCAGCAGCTTAGATCCGGTCGGGTGGGGGGCTTACAATGAGCAGTTCTTC	CASSLDPVGWGAYNEQFF
TRBV10-3	TRBD1	TRBJ1-2	many	14	TGTGCCATCAGTGAGGGACAGGACCACTATGGCTACACCTTC	CAISEGQDHYGYTF
TRBV7-2	TRBD2	TRBJ2-4	many	17	TGTGCCAGCAGGGCGGGAGAAGGGATATGGGCCAAAAACATTCAGTACTTC	CASRAGEGIWAKNIQYF
TRBV7-8	-	TRBJ2-5	many	14	TGTGCCAGCAGCTTAGTTAAGGGTAGCGAGACCCAGTACTTC	CASSLVKGSETQYF
TRBV7-6	-	TRBJ1-3	few	15	TGTGCCAGCAGCGGGTGGGCCGTCTCTGGAAACACCATATATTTT	CASSGWAVSGNTIYF
TRBV19	-	TRBJ2-1	-	15	TGTGCCAGTAGTATCGGAGGAGCCTACTACAATGAGCAGTTCTTC	CASSIGGAYYNEQFF
TRBV2	TRBD1	TRBJ1-3	few	16	TGTGCCAGCAGTGCCCCCGGGACAGGGGCTGGAAACACCATATATTTT	CASSAPGTGAGNTIYF
TRBV18	-	TRBJ2-6	-	16	TGTGCCAGCTCATCCACACAGGGTACTGGGGCCAACGTCCTGACTTTC	CASSSTQGTGANVLTF
TRBV2	-	TRBJ2-5	many	14	TGTGCCAGCAGTGAGGGCAGATCAACGGAGACCCAGTACTTC	CASSEGRSTETQYF
TRBV7-3	-	TRBJ2-1	few	13	TGTGCCAGCAGCTTACAACCCCTCGGCCTGCAGTTCTTC	CASSLQPLGLQFF
TRBV20-1	TRBD1	TRBJ2-5	many	14	TGCAGTGCTAGAGTTACAGGGGGAGGAGAGACCCAGTACTTC	CSARVTGGGETQYF
TRBV29-1	TRBD1	TRBJ2-7	few	16	TGCAGCGTTGAAGGTTTGAGGGACAGACCCCCCCTTGAGCAGTACTTC	CSVEGLRDRPPLEQYF
TRBV9	TRBD2	TRBJ2-2	few	16	TGTGCCAGCAGCGTATCTAGCGGGATAAACACCGGGGAGCTGTTTTTT	CASSVSSGINTGELFF
TRBV13	TRBD1	TRBJ2-1	-	14	TGTGCCAGCAGCGCAGGGACAGGGTTCAATGAGCAGTTCTTC	CASSAGTGFNEQFF
TRBV3-1	-	TRBJ1-1	few	16	TGTGCCAGCAGCCAAGAACCGACAGCGATGAACACTGAAGCTTTCTTT	CASSQEPTAMNTEAFF
TRBV7-9	-	TRBJ1-6	many	14	TGTGCCAGCAGCTTATCCGACAGCAATTCACCCCTCCACTTT	CASSLSDSNSPLHF
TRBV7-8	TRBD1	TRBJ2-2	many	15	TGTGCCAGCAGCTCACAGGGGGCGAGCACCGGGGAGCTGTTTTTT	CASSSQGASTGELFF
TRBV7-2	TRBD1	TRBJ1-6	many	16	TGTGCCAGCAGCTTTCTTTTGGACAGGGCGGTCTCACCCCTCCACTTT	CASSFLLDRAVSPLHF
TRBV11-2	-	TRBJ2-1	many	12	TGTGCCAGCAGCTTATCCGGAGCTGAGCAGTTCTTC	CASSLSGAEQFF